This T cell receptor beta chain comes out of a study of T cell responses to AZD1222 COVID-19 vaccine. Study results and limitations: The study reported that nearly half of spike-specific TCRs target unmutated variant regions. Spike-specific TCR breadth and depth both grew after two AZD1222 doses. At baseline, seropositivity was found in only 6 or 7 AZD1222 recipients.

About this clone: Its matching antigen is unknown.

V shed 6 bases, J shed 6 bases, and the junction held 4 bases outside the gene matches. The germline gives CDR1 MNHEY, CDR2 SMNVEV (reference sequence). This CDR3 has 14 amino acids. TCRdb keeps only in-frame clones here, not all; method: immunoSEQ multiplex PCR. The sample comprises some 97,000 clones, more than 75% of which are singletons, and around 4.4% rests with the top ten. The material was peripheral blood, obtained on day 0 of MenACWY control vaccination. This chain links TRBV27 with TRBJ1-6, with TRBD1 matching over 8 bases. This TCR came from an adult in good health. The CDR3 DNA is TGTGCCAGCAGACCGGGACAGGTTAATTCACCCCTCCACTTT. It yields the protein CASRPGQVNSPLHF.